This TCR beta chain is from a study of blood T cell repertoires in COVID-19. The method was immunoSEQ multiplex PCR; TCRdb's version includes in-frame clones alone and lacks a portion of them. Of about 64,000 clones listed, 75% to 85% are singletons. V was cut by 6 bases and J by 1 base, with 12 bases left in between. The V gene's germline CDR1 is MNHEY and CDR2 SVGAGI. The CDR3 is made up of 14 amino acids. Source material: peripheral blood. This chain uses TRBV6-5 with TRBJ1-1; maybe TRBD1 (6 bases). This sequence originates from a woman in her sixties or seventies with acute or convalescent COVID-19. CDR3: CASSAGQQNTEAFF. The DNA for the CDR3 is TGTGCCAGCAGCGCAGGACAGCAGAACACTGAAGCTTTCTTT.